This paragraph reports one TCR beta chain. Profiling relied on immunoSEQ multiplex PCR, and the TCRdb table lists in-frame clones only, not all of them. Of 200,000 or so clones in the sample, approximately 87% are singletons; the top ten hold about 2.2%. Germline CDR1 reads LGHNT; CDR2 reads FRNRAP. This CDR3 is 14 amino acids long. Trimming took 3 bases from V and 7 from J; bases not matched to a gene: 5. This sample was taken from a study of blood T cell repertoires in COVID-19. The specimen sequenced was peripheral blood. V is TRBV12-5 and J is TRBJ2-1; 8 bases align to TRBD2. The source is a woman in her 50s with acute or convalescent COVID-19. The CDR3 reads CASGLAGTRNEQFF. CDR3 sequence (DNA): TGTGCTAGTGGTTTAGCCGGGACTAGAAATGAGCAGTTCTTC.